The 23 T cell receptor beta chains below all came from one sample that was sequenced in a study of siplizumab effects on memory and regulatory T cells. These receptors lack a known antigen. Mixed lymphocyte reaction cells underwent 6 days of coculture at 37°C. Using immunoSEQ multiplex PCR, the repertoire was profiled, and TCRdb retains in-frame clones only, with some absent. This sample has roughly 11,000 clones, with roughly half found just once. Sequenced material: CFSE-low (dividing) CD8+ T cells sorted from an allogeneic mixed lymphocyte reaction. The receptors here all came from a human donor in good health; the cells came from an allogeneic mixed lymphocyte reaction. Some clones in this sample may be carry-over from other donors' samples.

The V and J genes are TRBV4-1 and TRBJ1-5, with 7 bases lining up with TRBD1. Per the germline V gene, CDR1 is MGHRA and CDR2 is YSYEKL. The CDR3 has 16 amino acids. The J segment lost 2 bases and the V segment lost 4 bases, leaving 8 bases of the junction unmatched. CDR3 protein: CASSPRQGRGNQPQHF. The CDR3 DNA reads TGCGCCAGCAGCCCTCGACAGGGTAGGGGCAATCAGCCCCAGCATTTT.

This chain connects TRBV15 to TRBJ2-3, with TRBD1 identical over 8 bases. Germline CDR1 is LNHNV and CDR2 is YYDKDF (reference sequence). Losses at the gene ends were 0 bases for V and 2 bases for J; bases not matched to a gene: 7. The CDR3 length is 17 residues. In DNA form, the CDR3 reads TGTGCCACCAGCAGAGATGGCGGGACAGGCGCCACAGATACGCAGTATTTT. As protein: CATSRDGGTGATDTQYF.

J is TRBJ2-7 and V is TRBV2, with 8 bases identical to TRBD1. This CDR3 contains 17 residues. Germline V lookup: CDR1 SNHLY, CDR2 FYNNEI. The V segment lost 6 bases and the J segment 4 bases; nucleotides outside the gene matches: 17. Here the CDR3 DNA reads TGTGCCAGCAGCCCCATCCCCCTCTGGACAGGGAAGTACGAGCAGTACTTC. This sequence encodes CASSPIPLWTGKYEQYF.

This chain links TRBV4-1 with TRBJ2-1; D might be TRBD1 (6 bases). CDR1 and CDR2 (germline): MGHRA, YSYEKL. This CDR3 is 15 amino acids long. The V end was cut by 2 bases, the J end by 4 bases, with 12 bases between. Written as DNA, the CDR3 is TGCGCCAGCAGCCAACGGGACACTCCATACAATGAGCAGTTCTTC. It encodes CASSQRDTPYNEQFF.

The chain links TRBV19 to TRBJ2-1, with a possible D match to TRBD2 (6 bases). Germline V CDR1 and CDR2: LNHDA, SQIVND (reference sequence). V lost 3 bases and J lost 6, with 15 bases in between. The CDR3 is 15 amino acids. CDR3 coding DNA: TGTGCCAGTAGTATGGCGTTGGGACTTACCAATGAGCAGTTCTTC. Its protein is CASSMALGLTNEQFF.

At least ten counts were recorded for this clone. This chain joins TRBV9 and TRBJ2-1, with D tentatively TRBD2 (6 bases). CDR1 SGDLS and CDR2 YYNGEE come from the germline V gene. Trimming cost V 7 bases and J 7 bases, with 15 bases left between them. The CDR3 sequence is 13 residues long. The CDR3 DNA reads TGTGCCAGCTCCCGGGAGAGTAGGAATGAGCAGTTCTTC. This translates into CASSRESRNEQFF. Supplemented by reference TRBV9 and TRBJ2-1, the full variable domain reads DSGVTQTPKHLITATGQRVTLRCSPRSGDLSVYWYQQSLDQGLQFLIQYYNGEERAKGNILERFSAQQFPDLHSELNLSSLELGDSALYFCASSRESRNEQFFGPGTRLTVL.

The J gene is TRBJ1-2, the V gene TRBV7-9; D is ambiguous. Looked up from germline, CDR1 is SEHNR and CDR2 is FQNEAQ (reference sequence). CDR3 size: 15 residues. Deletions cut 2 bases from V and 2 bases from J, with 12 bases between. CDR3 sequence reads: CASSLSFGQNYGYTF. The CDR3 nucleotides are TGTGCCAGCAGCTTAAGTTTTGGCCAGAACTATGGCTACACCTTC. Drawing the rest from reference TRBV7-9 and TRBJ1-2, the complete variable domain is DTGVSQNPRHKITKRGQNVTFRCDPISEHNRLYWYRQTLGQGPEFLTYFQNEAQLEKSRLLSDRFSAERPKGSFSTLEIQRTEQGDSAMYLCASSLSFGQNYGYTFGSGTRLTVV.

The genes are TRBV29-1 and TRBJ1-1; D is perhaps TRBD1 (5 bases). V was trimmed by 2 bases and J by 3 bases, leaving 7 bases between them. The germline CDR1 and CDR2 sequences are SQVTM and ANQGSEA. The CDR3 is made up of 12 amino acids. The CDR3 is CSVEWDYTEAFF. The CDR3 region has the DNA TGCAGCGTTGAATGGGACTACACTGAAGCTTTCTTT.

This sequence joins TRBV4-1 and TRBJ1-4; D not certain. The CDR3 is made up of 14 amino acids. From germline, CDR1 is MGHRA and CDR2 YSYEKL. Deletions cut 2 bases from V and 6 bases from J, with 10 bases between. CDR3 loop: CASSQSMADEKLFF. CDR3 nucleotides: TGCGCCAGCAGCCAATCGATGGCTGATGAAAAACTGTTTTTT.

CDR3 nucleotide sequence: TGTGCCAGCAGCGAAAGCGGGGCTGAAGCTTTCTTT. Translation gives CASSESGAEAFF. This chain joins TRBV7-6 and TRBJ1-1, with no clear D. This CDR3 has 12 amino acids. Trimming cost V 5 bases and J 6 bases, with 10 bases left between them. The germline V gene encodes CDR1 SGHVS and CDR2 FNYEAQ.

The chain recombines TRBV6-5 with TRBJ1-1; TRBD1 matches 10 bases. Germline V gene sequence: CDR1 MNHEY, CDR2 SVGAGI. V lost 7 bases, J lost 4 bases, and 6 bases stayed unmatched. The CDR3 loop spans 14 amino acids. CDR3 region: CASKRTGGTTEAFF. The CDR3 DNA reads TGTGCCAGCAAGCGGACAGGGGGGACCACTGAAGCTTTCTTT.

The chain joins TRBV11-2 to TRBJ2-3; D remains unclear. With 2 bases removed from V and 2 bases from J, the gap between germline ends came to 5 bases. This CDR3 is 13 amino acids long. Germline CDR1 SGHAT, CDR2 FQNNGV. The chain's CDR3 is CASSLPPTDTQYF. CDR3 nucleotide sequence: TGTGCCAGCAGCTTACCGCCCACAGATACGCAGTATTTT.

The chain joins TRBV6-5 to TRBJ1-5; 8 nucleotides match TRBD1. V shed 5 bases and J 6 bases; nucleotides not matched to a gene: 3. The CDR3 is 13 residues long. CDR1 and CDR2 from the germline V gene are MNHEY and SVGAGI. CDR3 sequence reads: CASSQGAGQPQHF. CDR3 in DNA: TGTGCCAGCAGTCAGGGGGCCGGTCAGCCCCAGCATTTT.

The rearrangement uses TRBV4-2 and TRBJ2-1, with D possibly TRBD2 on 5 matching bases. The germline gives CDR1 LGHNA, CDR2 YNFKEQ. V dropped 1 base and J dropped 7 bases, with 11 bases sitting between them. The CDR3 extends over 14 amino acids. DNA of the CDR3: TGTGCCAGCAGCCAAGCACGGACGGGGAATGAGCAGTTCTTC. It yields the protein CASSQARTGNEQFF.

The chain has TRBV6-5 and TRBJ1-4, with D perhaps matching TRBD1 (6 bases). This CDR3 has 14 amino acids. CDR1 is MNHEY and CDR2 is SVGAGI in the germline V gene. The germline V and J ends were trimmed by 2 bases and 8 bases, with 12 bases remaining between them. Written as DNA, the CDR3 is TGTGCCAGCAGTTACGGGGGCTCGGGAGAAAAACTGTTTTTT. Translating gives CASSYGGSGEKLFF.

This chain links TRBV7-5 with TRBJ2-7; TRBD2 is the table's D call and was not checked against the DNA. TRBV7-5 is noted as a pseudogene. The CDR3 runs to 15 residues. The CDR3 bases are TGTGCCAGAAGCTTAGTGGGGAGGTTGGCCTACGAGCAGTACTTC. Protein: CARSLVGRLAYEQYF.

The DNA of the CDR3 is TGTGCCAGCAGTTTAACGACTAGCGGGAGGTTCAATGAGCAGTTCTTC. It yields the protein CASSLTTSGRFNEQFF. The V and J genes are TRBV27 and TRBJ2-1; the match to TRBD2 covers 13 bases. The trim removed 2 bases at V and 6 bases at J, leaving 4 bases unmatched. CDR3 length: 16 residues. Germline V gene lookup returns CDR1 MNHEY and CDR2 SMNVEV (reference sequence).

The chain has TRBV7-9 and TRBJ1-1; D remains ambiguous. The CDR3 length is 15 residues. Trimming shortened V by 2 bases and J by 5 bases, and 15 bases separated the two germline ends. From germline, CDR1 is SEHNR and CDR2 FQNEAQ (reference sequence). DNA for the CDR3: TGTGCCAGCAGCTTAAAGGCAGAAGAAGTTACTGAAGCTTTCTTT. Its protein product is CASSLKAEEVTEAFF.

J is TRBJ1-5 and V is TRBV6-6; weak D call: TRBD1 (6 bases). Germline values: CDR1 MNHNY, CDR2 SVGAGI (reference sequence). The CDR3 has 15 amino acids. V was clipped by 5 bases and J by 5 bases, with 16 bases between them. CDR3 sequence (DNA): TGTGCCAGCAGTCGTACGACAGGTAGGGATCAGCCCCAGCATTTT. It encodes CASSRTTGRDQPQHF.

This sequence joins TRBV28 and TRBJ1-2, with D unresolved. This CDR3 has 13 amino acids. The germline gives CDR1 MDHEN, CDR2 SYDVKM. Trimming took 5 bases from V and 3 from J, leaving 10 bases between them. The CDR3 nucleotides read TGTGCCAGCAGTCGGTCCCTGGACTATGGCTACACCTTC. This gives the protein CASSRSLDYGYTF.

This clone has only a few counts. The genes are TRBV5-1 and TRBJ2-1; 8 positions match TRBD2. The CDR3 totals 16 residues. Per germline, CDR1 SGHRS and CDR2 YFSETQ. V lost 1 base to trimming and J lost 4 bases; unmatched junction nucleotides: 7. CDR3: CASSLMGLDSYNEQFF. As DNA, the CDR3 is TGCGCCAGCAGCTTGATGGGACTAGATTCGTACAATGAGCAGTTCTTC.

This clone showed up just a few times. This sequence joins TRBV5-6 and TRBJ1-1; D is unclear. V dropped 0 bases and J dropped 11 bases, with 11 bases sitting between them. CDR3 length: 12 residues. Per the germline V gene, CDR1 is SGHDT and CDR2 is YYEEEE. CDR3 sequence (DNA): TGTGCCAGCAGCTTGGTTACGGGTTTGGCTTTCTTT. Translated, it gives CASSLVTGLAFF.

This clone was seen only a few times. The chain carries TRBV19 and TRBJ1-1, with D perhaps matching TRBD1 (5 bases). The V gene lost 1 base and the J gene lost 0 bases, with 6 bases spanning the gap. The CDR3 sequence is 14 residues long. Germline V gives CDR1 LNHDA, CDR2 SQIVND (reference sequence). The CDR3 region is CASSIGDVNTEAFF. CDR3 nucleotide sequence: TGTGCCAGTAGTATAGGGGACGTGAACACTGAAGCTTTCTTT.